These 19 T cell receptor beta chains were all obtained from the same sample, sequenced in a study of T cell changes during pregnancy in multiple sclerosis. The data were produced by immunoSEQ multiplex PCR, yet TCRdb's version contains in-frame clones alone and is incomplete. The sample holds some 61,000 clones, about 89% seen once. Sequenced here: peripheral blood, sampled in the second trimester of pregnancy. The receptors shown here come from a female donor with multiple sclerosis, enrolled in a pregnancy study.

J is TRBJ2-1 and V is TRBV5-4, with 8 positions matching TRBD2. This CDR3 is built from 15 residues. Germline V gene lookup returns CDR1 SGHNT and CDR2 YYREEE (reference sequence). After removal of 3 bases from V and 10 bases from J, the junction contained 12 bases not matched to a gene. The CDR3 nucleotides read TGTGCCAGCAGCTCCGCGGGGGGAGAAGCCAGCGAGCAGTTCTTC. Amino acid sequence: CASSSAGGEASEQFF.

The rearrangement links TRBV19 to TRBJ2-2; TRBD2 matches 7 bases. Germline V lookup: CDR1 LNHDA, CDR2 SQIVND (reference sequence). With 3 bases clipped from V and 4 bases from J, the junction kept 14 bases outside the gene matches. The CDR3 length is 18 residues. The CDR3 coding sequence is TGTGCCAGTAGTATCCACCCCGGGGGAGGGGAAGGCACCGGGGAGCTGTTTTTT. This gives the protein CASSIHPGGGEGTGELFF.

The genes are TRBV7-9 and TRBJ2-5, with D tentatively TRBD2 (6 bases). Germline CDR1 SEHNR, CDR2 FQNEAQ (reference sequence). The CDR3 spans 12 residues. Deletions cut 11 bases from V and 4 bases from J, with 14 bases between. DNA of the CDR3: TGTGCCTCCGCGGGGTTGGTAGAGACCCAGTACTTC. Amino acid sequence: CASAGLVETQYF.

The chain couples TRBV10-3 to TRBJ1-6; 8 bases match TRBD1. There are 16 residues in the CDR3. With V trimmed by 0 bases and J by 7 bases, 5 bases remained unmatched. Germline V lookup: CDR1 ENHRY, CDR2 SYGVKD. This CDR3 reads CAISESPDRANSPLHF. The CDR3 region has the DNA TGTGCCATCAGTGAGTCGCCGGACAGGGCAAATTCACCCCTCCACTTT.

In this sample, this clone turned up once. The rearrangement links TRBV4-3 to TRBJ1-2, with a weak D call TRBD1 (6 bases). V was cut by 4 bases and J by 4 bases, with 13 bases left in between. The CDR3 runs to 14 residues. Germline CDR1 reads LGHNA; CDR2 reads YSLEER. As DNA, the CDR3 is TGCGCCAGCAGCCGAGGGACATTGGGCTATGGCTACACCTTC. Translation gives CASSRGTLGYGYTF.

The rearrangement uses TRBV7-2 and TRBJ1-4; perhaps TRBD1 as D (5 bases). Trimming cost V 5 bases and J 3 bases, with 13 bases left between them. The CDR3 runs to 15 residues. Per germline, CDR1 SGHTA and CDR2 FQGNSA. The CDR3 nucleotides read TGTGCCAGCAGCGCACAACAGGTGCCTAATGAAAAACTGTTTTTT. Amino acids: CASSAQQVPNEKLFF.

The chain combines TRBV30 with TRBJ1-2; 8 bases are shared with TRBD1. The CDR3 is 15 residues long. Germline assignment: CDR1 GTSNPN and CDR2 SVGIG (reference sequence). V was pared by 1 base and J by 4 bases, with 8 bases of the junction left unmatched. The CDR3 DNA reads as TGTGCCTGGAGTGCCGGACAGGGTTCGGGCTATGGCTACACCTTC. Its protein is CAWSAGQGSGYGYTF.

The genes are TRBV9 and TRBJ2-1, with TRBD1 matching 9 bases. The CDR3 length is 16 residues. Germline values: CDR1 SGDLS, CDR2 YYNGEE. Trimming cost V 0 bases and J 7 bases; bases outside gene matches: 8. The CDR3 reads CASSVEVGTGSNEQFF. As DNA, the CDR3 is TGTGCCAGCAGCGTAGAGGTGGGGACAGGGTCGAATGAGCAGTTCTTC.

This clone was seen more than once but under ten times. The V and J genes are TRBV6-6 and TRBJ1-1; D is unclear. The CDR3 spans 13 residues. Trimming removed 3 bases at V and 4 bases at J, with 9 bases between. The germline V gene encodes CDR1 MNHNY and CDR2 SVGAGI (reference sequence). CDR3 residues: CASSYGRLTEAFF. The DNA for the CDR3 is TGTGCCAGCAGTTATGGGCGTCTCACTGAAGCTTTCTTT.

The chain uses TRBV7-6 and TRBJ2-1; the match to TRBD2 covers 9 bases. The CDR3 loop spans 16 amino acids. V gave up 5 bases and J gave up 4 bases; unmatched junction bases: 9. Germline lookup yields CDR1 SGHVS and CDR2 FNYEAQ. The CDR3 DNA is TGTGCCAGCAGCGGCATGCGGGGGGGCCGGTACAATGAGCAGTTCTTC. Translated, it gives CASSGMRGGRYNEQFF.

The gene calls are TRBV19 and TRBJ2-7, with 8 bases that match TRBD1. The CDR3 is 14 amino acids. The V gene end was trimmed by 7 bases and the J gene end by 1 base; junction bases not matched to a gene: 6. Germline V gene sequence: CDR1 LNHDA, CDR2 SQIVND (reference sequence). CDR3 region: CASNDDRGSYEQYF. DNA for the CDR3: TGTGCCAGTAATGACGACAGGGGATCCTACGAGCAGTACTTC.

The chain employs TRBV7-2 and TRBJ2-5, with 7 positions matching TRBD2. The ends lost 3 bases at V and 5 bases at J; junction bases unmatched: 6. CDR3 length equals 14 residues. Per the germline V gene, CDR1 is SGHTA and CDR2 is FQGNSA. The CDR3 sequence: CASSLLRGRETQYF. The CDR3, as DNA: TGTGCCAGCAGCTTGTTGCGGGGGAGGGAGACCCAGTACTTC.

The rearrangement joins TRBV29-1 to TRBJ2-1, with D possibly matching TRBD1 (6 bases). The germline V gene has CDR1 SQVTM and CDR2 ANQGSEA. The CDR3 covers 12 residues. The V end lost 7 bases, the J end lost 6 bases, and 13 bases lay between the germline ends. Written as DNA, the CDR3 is TGCAGCGCCCGCCAGGGGCTCAATGAGCAGTTCTTC. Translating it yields CSARQGLNEQFF.

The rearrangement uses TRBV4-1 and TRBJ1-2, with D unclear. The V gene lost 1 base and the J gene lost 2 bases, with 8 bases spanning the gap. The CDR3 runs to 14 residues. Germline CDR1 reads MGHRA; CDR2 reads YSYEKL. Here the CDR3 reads CASSQAGQNYGYTF. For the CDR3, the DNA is TGCGCCAGCAGCCAAGCTGGCCAGAACTATGGCTACACCTTC.

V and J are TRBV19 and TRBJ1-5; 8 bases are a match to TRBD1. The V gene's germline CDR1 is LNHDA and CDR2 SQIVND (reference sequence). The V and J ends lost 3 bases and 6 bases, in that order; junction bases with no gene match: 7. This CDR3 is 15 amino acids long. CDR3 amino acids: CASSIGAGGGQPQHF. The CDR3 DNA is TGTGCCAGTAGTATTGGGGCAGGGGGCGGTCAGCCCCAGCATTTT.

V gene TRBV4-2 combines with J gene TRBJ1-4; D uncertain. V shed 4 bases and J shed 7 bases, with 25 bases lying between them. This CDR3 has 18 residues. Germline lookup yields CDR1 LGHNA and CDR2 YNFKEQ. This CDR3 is CASSPPKIGWEEGEKLFF. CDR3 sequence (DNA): TGTGCCAGCAGCCCTCCGAAGATCGGTTGGGAGGAAGGTGAAAAACTGTTTTTT.

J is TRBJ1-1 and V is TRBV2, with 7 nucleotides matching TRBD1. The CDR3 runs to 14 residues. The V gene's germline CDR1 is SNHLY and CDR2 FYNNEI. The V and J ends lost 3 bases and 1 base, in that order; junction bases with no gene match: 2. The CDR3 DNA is TGTGCCAGCAGTGACAGGACAGGGAACACTGAAGCTTTCTTT. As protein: CASSDRTGNTEAFF.

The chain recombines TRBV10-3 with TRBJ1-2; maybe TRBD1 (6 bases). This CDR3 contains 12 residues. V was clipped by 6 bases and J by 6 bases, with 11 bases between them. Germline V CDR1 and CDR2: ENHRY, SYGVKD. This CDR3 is CAISTGMDGYTF. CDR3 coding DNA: TGTGCCATCAGCACAGGGATGGATGGCTACACCTTC.

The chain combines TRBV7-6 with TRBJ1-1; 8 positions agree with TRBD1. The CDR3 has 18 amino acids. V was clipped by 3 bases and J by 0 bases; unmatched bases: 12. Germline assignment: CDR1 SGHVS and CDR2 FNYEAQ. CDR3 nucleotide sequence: TGTGCCAGCAGCTTGCCTAGACAGGGGCCGGAGTTGAACACTGAAGCTTTCTTT. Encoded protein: CASSLPRQGPELNTEAFF.